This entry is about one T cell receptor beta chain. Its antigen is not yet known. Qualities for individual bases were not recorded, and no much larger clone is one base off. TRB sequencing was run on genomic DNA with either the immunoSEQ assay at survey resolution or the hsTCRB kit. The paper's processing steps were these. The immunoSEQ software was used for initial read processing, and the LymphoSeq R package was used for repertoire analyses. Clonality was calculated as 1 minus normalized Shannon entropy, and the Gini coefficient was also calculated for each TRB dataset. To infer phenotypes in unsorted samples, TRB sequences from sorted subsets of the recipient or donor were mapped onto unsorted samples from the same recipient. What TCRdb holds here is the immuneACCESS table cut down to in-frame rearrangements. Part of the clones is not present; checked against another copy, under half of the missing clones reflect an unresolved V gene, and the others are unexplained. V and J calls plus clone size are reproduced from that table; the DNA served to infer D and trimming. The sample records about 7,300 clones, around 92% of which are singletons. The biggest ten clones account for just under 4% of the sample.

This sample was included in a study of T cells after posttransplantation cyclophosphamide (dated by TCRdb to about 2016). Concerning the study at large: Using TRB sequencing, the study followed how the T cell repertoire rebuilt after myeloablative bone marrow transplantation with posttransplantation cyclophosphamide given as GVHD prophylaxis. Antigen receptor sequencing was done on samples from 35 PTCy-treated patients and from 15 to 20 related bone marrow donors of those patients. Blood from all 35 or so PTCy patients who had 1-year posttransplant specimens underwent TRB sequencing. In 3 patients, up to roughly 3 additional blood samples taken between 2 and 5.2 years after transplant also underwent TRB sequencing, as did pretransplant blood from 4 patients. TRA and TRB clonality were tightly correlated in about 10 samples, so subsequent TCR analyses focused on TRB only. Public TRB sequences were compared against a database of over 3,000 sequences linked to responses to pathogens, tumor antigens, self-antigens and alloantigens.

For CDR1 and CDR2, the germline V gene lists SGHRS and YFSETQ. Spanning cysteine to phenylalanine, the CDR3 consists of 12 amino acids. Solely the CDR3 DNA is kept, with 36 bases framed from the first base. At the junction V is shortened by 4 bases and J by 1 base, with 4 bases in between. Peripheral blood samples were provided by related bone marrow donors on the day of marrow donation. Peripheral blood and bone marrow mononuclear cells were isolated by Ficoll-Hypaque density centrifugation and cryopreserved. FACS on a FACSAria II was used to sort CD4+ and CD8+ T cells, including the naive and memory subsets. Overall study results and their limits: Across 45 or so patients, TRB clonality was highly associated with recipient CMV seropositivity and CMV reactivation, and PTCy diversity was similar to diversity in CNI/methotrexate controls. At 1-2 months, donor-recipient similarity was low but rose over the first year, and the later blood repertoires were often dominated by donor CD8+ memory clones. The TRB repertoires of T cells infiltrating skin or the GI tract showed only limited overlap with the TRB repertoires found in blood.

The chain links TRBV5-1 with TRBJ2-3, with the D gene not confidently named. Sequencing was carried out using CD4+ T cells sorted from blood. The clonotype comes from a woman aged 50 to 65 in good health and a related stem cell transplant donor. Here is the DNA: TGCGCCAGCAGCCCGGGCACAGATACGCAGTATTTT. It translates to CASSPGTDTQYF.